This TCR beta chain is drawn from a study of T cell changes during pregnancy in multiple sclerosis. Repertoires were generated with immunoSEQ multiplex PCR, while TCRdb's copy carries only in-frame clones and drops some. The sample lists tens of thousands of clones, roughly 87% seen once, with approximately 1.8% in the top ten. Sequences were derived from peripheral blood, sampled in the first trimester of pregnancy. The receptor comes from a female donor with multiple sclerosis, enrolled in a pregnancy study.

The CDR3 sequence: CASNRDGLGPQHF. Written as DNA, the CDR3 is TGTGCCAGCAATCGGGACGGACTAGGGCCCCAGCATTTT. The rearrangement uses TRBV6-1 and TRBJ1-5, with a weak D call TRBD1 (5 bases). The CDR3 is made up of 13 amino acids. Germline V lookup: CDR1 MNHNS, CDR2 SASEGT. Trimming pared 7 bases from V and 9 bases from J, leaving 16 bases between.